The 30 T cell receptor beta chains below were found in one sample sequenced in a study of T cells in Graves' hyperthyroidism and ophthalmopathy. Amplified regions were TCR beta CDR3 sequences from RNA transcripts. The HTBI primer set served for first-round RT-PCR of the TCR CDR3. TCRdb passed the multiplex PCR reads through MiXCR, listing each CDR3 protein once. The sample carries approximately 410,000 distinct CDR3 sequences, approximately 15% recorded once. Sequencing was performed on blood. The origin of the receptors is a woman aged 18-29 years with Graves' hyperthyroidism.

This clonotype has just a few counts. The chain is built from TRBV25-1 and TRBJ2-7, with a tentative D call TRBD2 (5 bases). Germline V gene sequence: CDR1 MGHDK, CDR2 SYGVNS. V was clipped by 8 bases and J by 4 bases, with 12 bases between them. The CDR3 extends over 12 amino acids. CDR3 bases: TGTGCCAGCGGCGGGCCTCCGTACGAGCAGTACTTC. It codes for CASGGPPYEQYF.

Ten or more counts support this clonotype. The V and J genes are TRBV15 and TRBJ1-1; D unresolved. The CDR3 runs 12 residues. V lost 2 bases, J lost 8 bases, and 9 bases lay in between. CDR1 and CDR2 (germline): LNHNV, YYDKDF (reference sequence). CDR3 bases: TGTGCCACCAGCAGACCCCACCAGGAAGCTTTCTTT. It codes for CATSRPHQEAFF.

There are many counts of this clonotype. The chain couples TRBV3-1 to TRBJ1-6, with D perhaps TRBD1 (5 bases). Deletions cut 2 bases from V and 14 bases from J, with 10 bases between. The CDR3 length is 12 residues. Germline CDR1 LGHDT, CDR2 YNNKEL (reference sequence). CDR3 amino acids: CASSQQGISLHF. CDR3 in DNA: TGTGCCAGCAGCCAACAGGGAATCTCCCTCCACTTT.

The chain employs TRBV11-3 and TRBJ1-3, with a tentative D call TRBD1 (6 bases). The CDR3 consists of 14 residues. Germline assignment: CDR1 SGHNT and CDR2 YENEEA. Trimming took 5 bases from V and 2 from J, leaving 10 bases between them. CDR3 coding DNA: TGTGCCAGCAGCCATTCAGGGGCTGGAAACACCATATATTTT. Its translation is CASSHSGAGNTIYF.

This clonotype was detected only once. V gene TRBV4-1 combines with J gene TRBJ2-2; D is uncertain. V was shortened by 4 bases and J by 2 bases, with 11 bases between the two germline ends. This CDR3 comprises 15 residues. Per germline, CDR1 MGHRA and CDR2 YSYEKL. CDR3 amino acids: CASSPRVLNTGELFF. CDR3 in DNA: TGCGCCAGCAGCCCCCGGGTCCTAAACACCGGGGAGCTGTTTTTT.

CDR3 residues: CAISAGTGNTEAFF. The CDR3 DNA reads TGTGCCATCAGCGCCGGGACGGGGAACACTGAAGCTTTCTTT. The chain employs TRBV10-3 and TRBJ1-1; tentative D call: TRBD1 (5 bases). Germline V gives CDR1 ENHRY, CDR2 SYGVKD. V was pared by 6 bases and J by 1 base, with 12 bases between. The CDR3 is 14 amino acids.

This clonotype was observed a handful of times. The chain carries TRBV4-1 and TRBJ1-5, with a weak D call TRBD1 (6 bases). Trimming left V 4 bases short and J 7 bases short, with 14 bases between. Germline CDR1 reads MGHRA; CDR2 reads YSYEKL. This CDR3 has 14 residues. The CDR3, as DNA: TGCGCCAGCAGCCTCGTACAGGGTGGGCAGCCCCAGCATTTT. Translation: CASSLVQGGQPQHF.

There are a few counts of this clonotype. The chain joins TRBV13 to TRBJ2-7; no clear D. Per germline, CDR1 PRHDT and CDR2 FYEKMQ (reference sequence). V lost 5 bases and J lost 3, with 8 bases in between. The CDR3 is 12 residues long. This CDR3 reads CASSLTNYEQYF. The CDR3 region has the DNA TGTGCCAGCAGCCTCACGAACTACGAGCAGTACTTC.

This clonotype was counted at least ten times. The V and J genes are TRBV6-1 and TRBJ2-1; 7 bases are a match to TRBD1. This CDR3 has 14 amino acids. CDR1 is MNHNS and CDR2 is SASEGT in the germline V gene. V gave up 11 bases and J gave up 8 bases; unmatched junction bases: 15. DNA for the CDR3: TGTGCCTCCACAACAGGGGCGATTACCGATGAGCAGTTCTTC. Amino acids: CASTTGAITDEQFF.

This clonotype was seen a handful of times. The junction shows a germline mismatch at one end, possibly a read error. The gene calls are TRBV3-1 and TRBJ2-7; no definite D call. CDR1 is LGHDT and CDR2 is YNNKEL in the germline V gene (reference sequence). There are 14 residues in the CDR3. This CDR3 reads CASSQELSPYGQYF. The CDR3 coding sequence is TGTGCCAGCAGCCAAGAACTTTCCCCCTACGGGCAGTACTTC.

The chain uses TRBV27 and TRBJ2-3; 13 positions agree with TRBD2. The V and J ends lost 8 bases and 0 bases, in that order; junction bases with no gene match: 8. CDR1 and CDR2 (germline): MNHEY, SMNVEV (reference sequence). CDR3 length: 17 amino acids. The CDR3 is CASSPPGLAGSTDTQYF. As DNA, the CDR3 is TGTGCCAGCTCACCACCGGGACTAGCGGGGAGCACAGATACGCAGTATTTT.

In this sample, this clonotype turned up a few times. The V gene is TRBV9, the J gene TRBJ1-3; tentatively, D is TRBD1 (5 bases). This CDR3 is 18 amino acids long. Germline-derived CDR1 and CDR2 are SGDLS and YYNGEE. The germline V and J ends were trimmed by 0 bases and 0 bases, with 16 bases remaining between them. For the CDR3, the DNA is TGTGCCAGCAGCGTAGATGGGTACAGGCCTAGCTCTGGAAACACCATATATTTT. Translating gives CASSVDGYRPSSGNTIYF.

This clonotype has at least ten counts. The V and J genes are TRBV5-1 and TRBJ1-2; TRBD1 matches 9 bases. Germline V gene data show CDR1 as SGHRS and CDR2 as YFSETQ. The trim removed 0 bases at V and 5 bases at J, leaving 11 bases unmatched. The CDR3 length is 17 residues. CDR3 in amino acids: CASSLDLGQGKFYGYTF. In DNA form, the CDR3 reads TGCGCCAGCAGCTTGGACCTTGGACAGGGGAAATTTTATGGCTACACCTTC.

As concerns this clonotype: A clone one base away is much larger, so this may be a read error. This chain joins TRBV20-1 and TRBJ1-2, with 9 bases lining up with TRBD1. Germline CDR1 and CDR2: DFQATT and SNEGSKA (reference sequence). Losses at the gene ends were 6 bases for V and 8 bases for J; bases not matched to a gene: 10. The CDR3 contains 13 residues. The CDR3 is CSALLGGTGGYTF. CDR3 sequence (DNA): TGCAGTGCCCTCCTCGGGGGGACAGGGGGCTACACCTTC.

This clonotype was picked up many times. The V and J genes are TRBV27 and TRBJ1-2, with 7 bases fitting TRBD1. Losses at the gene ends were 5 bases for V and 4 bases for J; bases not matched to a gene: 16. This CDR3 comprises 17 residues. Germline V gene sequence: CDR1 MNHEY, CDR2 SMNVEV (reference sequence). The CDR3 is CASSHLPAGTALYGYTF. CDR3 DNA sequence: TGTGCCAGCAGTCACCTCCCAGCAGGGACAGCTCTCTATGGCTACACCTTC.

Many counts were recorded for this clonotype. V gene TRBV27 combines with J gene TRBJ1-5, with D tentatively TRBD1 (5 bases). The germline CDR1 and CDR2 sequences are MNHEY and SMNVEV (reference sequence). V was cut by 9 bases and J by 0 bases, with 18 bases left in between. This CDR3 is 16 amino acids long. The CDR3 reads CASRITGGYSNQPQHF. The CDR3 nucleotides read TGTGCCAGTAGGATAACAGGCGGTTATAGCAATCAGCCCCAGCATTTT.

This clonotype has just a few counts. The genes are TRBV18 and TRBJ2-6; TRBD1 matches 8 bases. The CDR3 loop spans 17 amino acids. The germline CDR1 and CDR2 sequences are KGHSH and LQKENI. The ends lost 3 bases at V and 2 bases at J; junction bases unmatched: 6. The CDR3 sequence is CASSPAAGGAGANVLTF. The CDR3 DNA reads as TGTGCCAGCTCACCGGCGGCAGGGGGCGCTGGGGCCAACGTCCTGACTTTC.

This clonotype was counted between two and nine times. The J gene is TRBJ2-3, the V gene TRBV10-3; TRBD2 agrees at 9 bases. The CDR3 is 15 amino acids. Germline CDR1 is ENHRY and CDR2 is SYGVKD. V lost 6 bases to trimming and J lost 2 bases; unmatched junction nucleotides: 6. The CDR3 DNA is TGTGCCATCAGGCCCGGACTAGCGATCACAGATACGCAGTATTTT. Translating it yields CAIRPGLAITDTQYF.

This clonotype was detected many times. V gene TRBV6-1 combines with J gene TRBJ1-1; a weak D match, TRBD1 (6 bases). This CDR3 has 14 amino acids. Trimming removed 6 bases from V and 5 bases from J, with 16 bases in between. Germline V CDR1 and CDR2: MNHNS, SASEGT. The CDR3 loop is CASRRGRGSTEAFF. The CDR3 DNA reads as TGTGCCAGCAGGCGGGGGCGGGGTAGTACTGAAGCTTTCTTT.

This clonotype appeared many times. DNA for the CDR3: TGTGCCAGCAGCTCGGTAGCGGGAGGTCACAATGAGCAGTTCTTC. It yields the protein CASSSVAGGHNEQFF. V usage is TRBV7-2 and J usage is TRBJ2-1, with 10 bases lining up with TRBD2. J was trimmed by 5 bases and V by 4 bases; bases with no gene match: 5. The CDR3 contains 15 residues. CDR1 SGHTA and CDR2 FQGNSA come from the germline V gene.

This clonotype was seen ten or more times. CDR3 protein: CASSQAIWTDPLGANYGYTF. The CDR3 coding sequence is TGTGCCAGCAGCCAAGCCATCTGGACCGACCCACTCGGAGCTAACTATGGCTACACCTTC. The gene calls are TRBV3-1 and TRBJ1-2; unclear D gene. Germline CDR1 LGHDT, CDR2 YNNKEL (reference sequence). Trimming took 1 base from V and 0 from J, leaving 24 bases between them. There are 20 residues in the CDR3.

Only a few counts were recorded for this clonotype. The chain is built from TRBV6-2 or TRBV6-3 and TRBJ1-1; D gene ambiguous. There are 15 residues in the CDR3. V was shortened by 1 base and J by 5 bases, with 14 bases between the two germline ends. Germline V CDR1 and CDR2: MNHEY, SVGEGT. CDR3 residues: CASSYCPSYSTEAFF. Written as DNA, the CDR3 is TGTGCCAGCAGTTACTGCCCCAGCTATTCTACTGAAGCTTTCTTT.

This clonotype was observed a few times. The V gene is TRBV19, the J gene TRBJ1-1, with D unresolved. The CDR3 sequence is 11 residues long. The germline V gene has CDR1 LNHDA and CDR2 SQIVND (reference sequence). V was shortened by 4 bases and J by 8 bases, with 8 bases between the two germline ends. In DNA, the CDR3 is TGTGCCAGTAGTAGTAAGCAAGAAGCTTTCTTT. This sequence encodes CASSSKQEAFF.

This clonotype has at least ten counts. This sequence joins TRBV28 and TRBJ2-3, with D uncertain. Trimming removed 3 bases at V and 1 base at J, with 8 bases between. The CDR3 runs to 14 residues. Germline CDR1 and CDR2: MDHEN and SYDVKM. The CDR3 nucleotides read TGTGCCAGCAGTTTCTCCTCGCGCACAGATACGCAGTATTTT. Amino acid sequence: CASSFSSRTDTQYF. The variable domain in full, completed from reference TRBV28 and TRBJ2-3, reads DVKVTQSSRYLVKRTGEKVFLECVQDMDHENMFWYRQDPGLGLRLIYFSYDVKMKEKGDIPEGYSVSREKKERFSLILESASTNQTSMYLCASSFSSRTDTQYFGPGTRLTVL.

This clonotype showed up many times. V and J are TRBV5-8 and TRBJ2-1; 12 bases match TRBD1. The CDR3 length is 16 residues. The V segment lost 3 bases and the J segment 8 bases; nucleotides outside the gene matches: 9. Germline V gene lookup returns CDR1 SGHTS and CDR2 YDEGEE. The CDR3 DNA sequence: TGTGCCAGCAGCTCGTGGGGGACAGGGGGCTGGGATGAGCAGTTCTTC. It yields the protein CASSSWGTGGWDEQFF. The full variable domain, completed using reference TRBV5-8 and TRBJ2-1, is EAGVTQSPTHLIKTRGQQATLRCSPISGHTSVYWYQQALGLGLQFLLWYDEGEERNRGNFPPRFSGRQFPNYSSELNVNALELEDSALYLCASSSWGTGGWDEQFFGPGTRLTVL.

This clonotype has ten or more counts. This chain connects TRBV6-1 to TRBJ2-5; D may be TRBD1 (6 bases). The CDR3 loop spans 14 amino acids. V was shortened by 6 bases and J by 5 bases, with 16 bases between the two germline ends. Germline values: CDR1 MNHNS, CDR2 SASEGT. CDR3 DNA: TGTGCCAGCAGACACAGAGGGACACTCGAGACCCAGTACTTC. Residues: CASRHRGTLETQYF.

The V and J genes are TRBV11-3 and TRBJ2-1, with 8 bases that match TRBD2. CDR3 size: 15 residues. Germline CDR1 and CDR2: SGHNT and YENEEA. V was pared by 5 bases and J by 5 bases, with 8 bases of the junction left unmatched. CDR3: CASSPSAGVDNEQFF. Here the CDR3 DNA reads TGTGCCAGCAGCCCCTCAGCGGGAGTGGACAATGAGCAGTTCTTC.

This clonotype was counted ten times or more. The chain combines TRBV27 with TRBJ2-6; 11 bases are shared with TRBD2. The CDR3 contains 16 residues. Germline V gives CDR1 MNHEY, CDR2 SMNVEV (reference sequence). V lost 8 bases, J lost 1 base, and 4 bases stayed unmatched. The DNA of the CDR3 is TGTGCCAGCTCGACTAGCGGGGTGTCTGGGGCCAACGTCCTGACTTTC. As protein: CASSTSGVSGANVLTF.

This clonotype was seen many times. The chain recombines TRBV5-1 with TRBJ2-4; TRBD1 aligns across 9 bases. This CDR3 spans 15 amino acids. V trimming: 4 bases; J trimming: 8 bases; junction bases outside the gene matches: 10. CDR1 and CDR2 (germline): SGHRS, YFSETQ. CDR3 coding DNA: TGCGCCAGCAGCGAAGGACAGGGGTGGTTGGACATTCAGTACTTC. It encodes CASSEGQGWLDIQYF.

This clonotype occurred a few times. The chain combines TRBV12-3 or TRBV12-4 with TRBJ1-5; D ambiguous. This CDR3 region has 15 residues. Trimming removed 2 bases at V and 1 base at J, with 9 bases between. The CDR3 coding sequence is TGTGCCAGCAGTTTAAACGTACAGAGCAATCAGCCCCAGCATTTT. It specifies CASSLNVQSNQPQHF.